The T cell receptor beta chain described here comes from a study of regulatory T cells in long-lasting Graves disease. Trimming took off 3 bases at V and 2 bases at J, with 21 bases between the two ends. The CDR3 spans 17 residues. In germline, CDR1 is SGDLS, CDR2 YYNGEE. About this clonotype: The antigen is undetermined.

TCR beta libraries were built with iRepertoire HTBI primers and Arm-PCR of CDR3 regions. A single record per CDR3 protein comes from TCRdb applying MiXCR to the multiplex PCR reads. The sample contains some 250,000 distinct CDR3 sequences, about 19% of which appear only once. The time point denotes: newly diagnosed GD, antithyroid drugs for less than 3 months. PBMC RNA was the source of the TCR library. Regarding the study as a whole: There was favoring of TRBV28, TRBJ1-2 and TRBJ2-5 in persistent disease.

Sample: peripheral blood mononuclear cells (PBMCs), taken at new diagnosis, from a patient treated with antithyroid drugs. The chain employs TRBV9 and TRBJ2-7; D is possibly TRBD1 or TRBD2 (6 bases each). The sequence was collected from a female donor with Graves disease. The CDR3 is CASSARMDGGPTYEQYF. CDR3 in DNA: TGTGCCAGCAGCGCCAGAATGGACGGGGGCCCCACCTACGAGCAGTACTTC.